These T cell receptor beta chains were read from a single sample in a study of molecular identifiers for immune sequencing clone quantification. TCRdb fed the PCR reads into MiXCR, producing one record per CDR3 protein. Of more than 550,000 distinct CDR3 sequences listed, 25% were seen once; the top ten hold roughly 0.83%. The sample comprised naive CD8+ T cells from blood, with Jurkat cell RNA spiked in. Every receptor here comes from a human donor in good health. Some libraries in this study had Jurkat cell RNA spiked in. Each CDR3 is given with its conserved first and last residue. The D gene is left open where the match is weak. The size entry is marked missing in some rows and otherwise reads once, few, many or a size class.

v_gene: TRBV12-5
d_gene: NA
abundance: many
j_gene: TRBJ2-7
CDR3aa: CASGLPPAGIHEQYF
CDR3nt: TGTGCTAGTGGTTTGCCCCCGGCAGGGATCCACGAGCAGTACTTC

v_gene: TRBV12-3/TRBV12-4
d_gene: NA
abundance: many
j_gene: TRBJ1-1
CDR3aa: CASRSQGNTEAFF
CDR3nt: TGTGCCAGCAGATCTCAGGGGAACACTGAAGCTTTCTTT

v_gene: TRBV6-1
d_gene: NA
abundance: NA
j_gene: TRBJ1-5
CDR3aa: CASSTGGLLSNQPQHF
CDR3nt: TGTGCCAGCAGTACCGGGGGACTTCTTAGCAATCAGCCCCAGCATTTT

v_gene: TRBV15
d_gene: NA
abundance: few
j_gene: TRBJ1-1
CDR3aa: CATLLWGSNTEAFF
CDR3nt: TGTGCCACCCTTCTCTGGGGGTCGAACACTGAAGCTTTCTTT

v_gene: TRBV5-4
d_gene: TRBD1
abundance: many
j_gene: TRBJ2-7
CDR3aa: CASSHKTGYEQYF
CDR3nt: TGTGCCAGCAGCCATAAGACAGGGTACGAGCAGTACTTC

v_gene: TRBV14
d_gene: TRBD1
abundance: few
j_gene: TRBJ2-2
CDR3aa: CASSQEAPGQGARGELFF
CDR3nt: TGTGCCAGCAGCCAAGAAGCTCCGGGACAGGGGGCTCGGGGGGAGCTGTTTTTT

v_gene: TRBV9
d_gene: NA
abundance: NA
j_gene: TRBJ1-1
CDR3aa: CASSSDLRKGEAFF
CDR3nt: TGTGCCAGCAGCTCCGATCTGCGGAAGGGGGAAGCTTTCTTT

v_gene: TRBV14
d_gene: NA
abundance: few
j_gene: TRBJ2-1
CDR3aa: CASSQDTGYNEQFF
CDR3nt: TGTGCCAGCAGCCAAGATACCGGGTACAATGAGCAGTTCTTC

v_gene: TRBV6-5
d_gene: TRBD1
abundance: many
j_gene: TRBJ2-5
CDR3aa: CASSRDREVETQYF
CDR3nt: TGTGCCAGCAGCCGGGACAGGGAGGTGGAGACCCAGTACTTC

v_gene: TRBV12-3/TRBV12-4
d_gene: NA
abundance: NA
j_gene: TRBJ1-4
CDR3aa: CASSFEGTNEKLFF
CDR3nt: TGTGCCAGCAGTTTCGAGGGGACTAATGAAAAACTGTTTTTT

v_gene: TRBV10-3
d_gene: NA
abundance: NA
j_gene: TRBJ2-4
CDR3aa: CAISELASSRELRNILYF
CDR3nt: TGTGCCATCAGTGAGTTGGCCTCATCACGGGAGCTGAGAAACATTCTGTACTTC

v_gene: TRBV5-6
d_gene: NA
abundance: NA
j_gene: TRBJ1-1
CDR3aa: CASSYTVNAEALF
CDR3nt: TGTGCCAGCAGCTATACGGTGAACGCTGAAGCTTTATTT

v_gene: TRBV15
d_gene: NA
abundance: many
j_gene: TRBJ2-3
CDR3aa: CATSRVRSTDTQYF
CDR3nt: TGTGCCACCAGCAGAGTGAGGAGCACAGATACGCAGTATTTT

v_gene: TRBV24-1
d_gene: NA
abundance: many
j_gene: TRBJ2-3
CDR3aa: CATSDYDWGGTDTQYF
CDR3nt: TGTGCCACCAGTGACTATGACTGGGGAGGTACAGATACGCAGTATTTT

v_gene: TRBV2
d_gene: TRBD1
abundance: once
j_gene: TRBJ1-4
CDR3aa: CASSASQGAREELFF
CDR3nt: TGTGCCAGCAGTGCTAGTCAGGGGGCGCGAGAAGAACTGTTTTTT

v_gene: TRBV6-1
d_gene: NA
abundance: NA
j_gene: TRBJ2-1
CDR3aa: CASSNTRVMGYNEQFF
CDR3nt: TGTGCCAGCAGTAATACCAGGGTGATGGGCTACAATGAGCAGTTCTTC

v_gene: TRBV27
d_gene: NA
abundance: NA
j_gene: TRBJ1-5
CDR3aa: CASSLVGYGNQPQHF
CDR3nt: TGTGCCAGCAGTTTAGTGGGGTATGGCAATCAGCCCCAGCATTTT

v_gene: TRBV7-2
d_gene: NA
abundance: many
j_gene: TRBJ1-6
CDR3aa: CASSLAGDGGSPLHF
CDR3nt: TGTGCCAGCAGCTTAGCGGGCGACGGGGGGTCACCCCTCCACTTT

v_gene: TRBV27
d_gene: NA
abundance: few
j_gene: TRBJ1-1
CDR3aa: CASLQGGGTEAFF
CDR3nt: TGTGCCAGCTTACAGGGTGGGGGAACTGAAGCTTTCTTT

v_gene: TRBV27
d_gene: TRBD1
abundance: NA
j_gene: TRBJ1-6
CDR3aa: CASSLQSTGGNSPLHF
CDR3nt: TGTGCCAGCAGTCTGCAATCGACAGGGGGTAATTCACCCCTCCACTTT

v_gene: TRBV30
d_gene: NA
abundance: few
j_gene: TRBJ1-1
CDR3aa: CAWSVTENTEAFF
CDR3nt: TGTGCCTGGAGTGTGACAGAGAACACTGAAGCTTTCTTT

v_gene: TRBV27
d_gene: NA
abundance: NA
j_gene: TRBJ1-5
CDR3aa: CASSLYHSVYQPQHF
CDR3nt: TGTGCCAGCAGTCTATATCACTCAGTCTATCAGCCCCAGCATTTT

v_gene: TRBV19
d_gene: NA
abundance: few
j_gene: TRBJ1-3
CDR3aa: CASSMTGTSGNTIYF
CDR3nt: TGTGCCAGTAGTATGACAGGTACCTCTGGAAACACCATATATTTT

v_gene: TRBV27
d_gene: TRBD1
abundance: NA
j_gene: TRBJ1-1
CDR3aa: CASRPEGGNTEAFF
CDR3nt: TGTGCCAGCAGACCTGAAGGGGGCAACACTGAAGCTTTCTTT

v_gene: TRBV19
d_gene: NA
abundance: NA
j_gene: TRBJ2-1
CDR3aa: CASRGLMYNEQFF
CDR3nt: TGTGCCAGTAGGGGCCTGATGTACAATGAGCAGTTCTTC

v_gene: TRBV13
d_gene: NA
abundance: NA
j_gene: TRBJ1-1
CDR3aa: CASSVTHRNTEAFF
CDR3nt: TGTGCCAGCAGCGTAACACACCGGAACACTGAAGCTTTCTTT

v_gene: TRBV27
d_gene: TRBD2
abundance: many
j_gene: TRBJ2-7
CDR3aa: CASSPGTSGGEQYF
CDR3nt: TGTGCCAGCAGTCCAGGGACTAGCGGGGGAGAGCAGTACTTC

v_gene: TRBV7-9
d_gene: TRBD1
abundance: many
j_gene: TRBJ1-1
CDR3aa: CASSFRQGDIGTEAFF
CDR3nt: TGTGCCAGCAGCTTTCGACAGGGTGATATTGGGACTGAAGCTTTCTTT

v_gene: TRBV6-5
d_gene: NA
abundance: NA
j_gene: TRBJ1-1
CDR3aa: CASSQTPSCTEALF
CDR3nt: TGTGCCAGCAGTCAGACTCCCAGTTGCACTGAAGCTCTCTTT

v_gene: TRBV7-9
d_gene: TRBD1
abundance: many
j_gene: TRBJ2-7
CDR3aa: CASSSPGQGHEQYF
CDR3nt: TGTGCCAGCTCATCTCCGGGACAGGGCCACGAGCAGTACTTC

v_gene: TRBV6-2/TRBV6-3
d_gene: NA
abundance: many
j_gene: TRBJ1-1
CDR3aa: CASSYAGPRTEAFF
CDR3nt: TGTGCCAGCAGTTACGCAGGGCCGAGGACTGAAGCTTTCTTT

v_gene: TRBV5-6
d_gene: NA
abundance: NA
j_gene: TRBJ2-3
CDR3aa: CASSPGVGSTDTRYF
CDR3nt: TGTGCCAGCAGCCCCGGGGTCGGGAGCACAGATACGCGGTATTTT

v_gene: TRBV27
d_gene: NA
abundance: few
j_gene: TRBJ2-2
CDR3aa: CASSLLAGRSTGELFF
CDR3nt: TGTGCCAGCAGTTTACTGGCAGGGCGGTCCACCGGGGAGCTGTTTTTT